This TCR beta chain was identified during a study of T cell repertoires in cytomegalovirus infection. Overall study: It was the public TCR beta signatures that indicated both CMV infection and matching HLA type.

This clonotype was seen repeatedly, ten times or more. Germline-derived CDR1 and CDR2 are SGHNT and YENEEA. J was trimmed by 2 bases and V by 4 bases; bases with no gene match: 9. This CDR3 has 16 amino acids. From the reads, TCRdb called clonotypes with MiXCR, one entry per CDR3 protein. The sample holds 300,000 or so distinct CDR3 sequences, 9.6% seen once. The sequence was obtained from a human donor in good health (CMV status not recorded). Some clones in this sample may be carry-over from other donors' samples. The V and J genes are TRBV11-3 and TRBJ1-1, with 8 positions matching TRBD1. The sequenced material came from PBMCs. CDR3 amino acids: CASSSRTGSGNTEAFF. CDR3 coding DNA: TGTGCCAGCAGCTCAAGGACAGGGTCTGGAAACACTGAAGCTTTCTTT. The full variable domain, in which reference TRBV11-3 and TRBJ1-1 provide the parts outside the CDR3, is EAGVVQSPRYKIIEKKQPVAFWCNPISGHNTLYWYLQNLGQGPELLIRYENEEAVDDSQLPKDRFSAERLKGVDSTLKIQPAELGDSAVYLCASSSRTGSGNTEAFFGQGTRLTVV.